This T cell receptor (beta chain) was sequenced during a study of T cells after yellow fever vaccination. This clonotype was seen at least ten times. The CDR3 covers 15 residues. The germline V gene has CDR1 MRHNA and CDR2 SNTAGT. V was pared by 5 bases and J by 6 bases, with 7 bases of the junction left unmatched. TCRdb redid the calling of the 5' RACE reads with MiXCR, one entry per CDR3 protein. Here the sample spans 46,000 or so distinct CDR3 sequences, approximately 6.3% being singletons. The sample was PBMCs, either bulk or a sorted T-cell subset (CD4+, CD8+, memory, or dextramer-sorted; not recorded which), taken 45 days after the yellow fever booster vaccination. The receptor was isolated from a man younger than 45 who received the YFV17D yellow fever vaccine. The chain couples TRBV6-4 to TRBJ2-3; 11 nucleotides line up with TRBD2. This CDR3 is CASSRLAGRLDTQYF. The CDR3, as DNA: TGTGCCAGCAGTCGACTAGCGGGGCGTTTGGATACGCAGTATTTT.